What follows are 9 T cell receptor beta chains derived from one specimen sequenced in a study of preoperative IRX-2 immunotherapy in early breast cancer. Treatment of the sample: preoperative locoregional IRX-2 cytokine immunotherapy. Produced via immunoSEQ multiplex PCR; TCRdb's table is partial and in-frame only. This sample yields 15,000 to 25,000 clones, of which just under 85% are seen a single time; approximately 1.2% belongs to the top ten. The material was lymph node tissue, obtained after IRX-2 immunotherapy. The receptors stem from a human donor with breast cancer.

This clone was counted only a few times. J is TRBJ2-2 and V is TRBV15; the D is unclear. V shed 11 bases and J shed 1 base, with 14 bases lying between them. CDR3 length: 14 amino acids. The germline gives CDR1 LNHNV, CDR2 YYDKDF (reference sequence). CDR3 nucleotides: TGTGCCTCGCAGCGCTCCGTGAACACCGGGGAGCTGTTTTTT. Amino acids: CASQRSVNTGELFF.

This clone was counted a few times. J is TRBJ1-4 and V is TRBV18; D remains ambiguous. V lost 4 bases, J lost 3 bases, and 6 bases lay in between. The germline V gene has CDR1 KGHSH and CDR2 LQKENI. CDR3 size: 13 residues. The CDR3 protein is CASSQGANEKLFF. CDR3 nucleotides: TGTGCCAGCTCACAGGGCGCTAATGAAAAACTGTTTTTT.

The chain employs TRBV28 and TRBJ1-2; no clear D. Germline CDR1 and CDR2: MDHEN and SYDVKM. V dropped 5 bases and J dropped 4 bases, with 11 bases sitting between them. This CDR3 comprises 13 residues. This CDR3 reads CASSPGSGYGYTF. The CDR3 DNA sequence: TGTGCCAGCAGTCCCGGGTCAGGCTATGGCTACACCTTC.

This chain joins TRBV5-1 and TRBJ2-7; 10 nucleotides line up with TRBD1. Trimming took 3 bases from V and 4 from J; bases not matched to a gene: 10. This CDR3 has 16 residues. CDR1 is SGHRS and CDR2 is YFSETQ in the germline V gene. Written as DNA, the CDR3 is TGCGCCAGCAGCTCCTACCGGACAGGGGGTCGGTACGAGCAGTACTTC. It encodes CASSSYRTGGRYEQYF.

The chain joins TRBV30 to TRBJ1-5; a weak D match, TRBD1 (5 bases). CDR3 length equals 13 residues. The V end lost 2 bases, the J end lost 3 bases, and 8 bases lay between the germline ends. Germline CDR1 and CDR2: GTSNPN and SVGIG (reference sequence). The CDR3 sequence: CAWSQGNNQPQHF. The CDR3, as DNA: TGTGCCTGGAGTCAGGGAAACAATCAGCCCCAGCATTTT.

The rearrangement uses TRBV6-8 and TRBJ2-7, with D uncertain. Between the trimmed V and J ends, which lost 11 bases and 7 bases, there was a span of 18 bases. The CDR3 sequence is 12 residues long. CDR1 is MNHGY and CDR2 is SAAAGT in the germline V gene. CDR3 amino acids: CAASPGSREQYF. The DNA of the CDR3 is TGTGCCGCCTCACCTGGCTCGAGGGAGCAGTACTTC.

The chain employs TRBV29-1 and TRBJ1-2; TRBD1 agrees at 8 bases. The CDR3 has 13 residues. V shed 5 bases, J shed 4 bases, and the junction held 6 bases outside the gene matches. CDR1 SQVTM and CDR2 ANQGSEA come from the germline V gene. The CDR3 loop reads CSVHDGQGYGYTF. In DNA form, the CDR3 reads TGCAGCGTTCACGACGGACAGGGCTATGGCTACACCTTC.

The chain joins TRBV18 to TRBJ1-2, with 8 positions matching TRBD1. The CDR3 is 16 residues long. Germline-derived CDR1 and CDR2 are KGHSH and LQKENI. The ends lost 3 bases at V and 8 bases at J; junction bases unmatched: 14. CDR3 sequence: CASSPLSGTGNGGYTF. The DNA of the CDR3 is TGTGCCAGCTCACCGCTTTCCGGGACAGGAAACGGAGGCTACACCTTC.

The chain combines TRBV29-1 with TRBJ1-1, with 7 bases aligning to TRBD1. The length of the CDR3 is 12 residues. Germline CDR1 SQVTM, CDR2 ANQGSEA. V gave up 7 bases and J gave up 1 base; unmatched junction bases: 3. The CDR3: CSARTGNTEAFF. DNA of the CDR3: TGCAGCGCAAGGACAGGGAACACTGAAGCTTTCTTT.